This T cell receptor beta chain was obtained from a study of regulatory T cells in long-lasting Graves disease. Whole-study context: Graves' patients with a new diagnosis had received antithyroid drugs under 3 months. General study results and limits: Not thyroid tissue but only peripheral blood was studied. Persistent cases favored TRBV28, TRBJ1-2 and TRBJ2-5. Limited samples may have lowered accuracy.

Library construction for TCR beta used iRepertoire HTBI primers and Arm-PCR of CDR3 regions. MiXCR, run by TCRdb on the multiplex PCR reads, gives a single entry per CDR3 protein. The data show roughly 400,000 distinct CDR3 sequences, with roughly 15% seen just once and about 23% held by the top ten. The trim removed 7 bases at V and 7 bases at J, leaving 9 bases unmatched. The CDR3 contains 15 residues. The germline V gene has CDR1 SGHTA and CDR2 FQGNSA. This clonotype has ten or more counts. The antigen remains unidentified. The time point denotes: newly diagnosed GD, antithyroid drugs for less than 3 months. RNA from PBMCs was the source of the TCR library. These records were also assigned to another study, of T cells in Graves' hyperthyroidism and ophthalmopathy.

The sequenced sample was peripheral blood mononuclear cells (PBMCs), obtained at new diagnosis, from a patient treated with antithyroid drugs. This clonotype was obtained from a woman aged 18-29 years with Graves disease. The chain carries TRBV7-2 and TRBJ2-2; 10 bases map to TRBD1. The CDR3 sequence is CASTIRDRGGGELFF. CDR3 in DNA: TGTGCCAGCACCATCCGGGACAGGGGAGGCGGGGAGCTGTTTTTT.